Reported below is one TCR beta chain. Its specific antigen is unknown. Within one base of it there is no much larger clone, and no base qualities were kept. Sorted unstimulated T cells and proliferating T cells recovered from mixed lymphocyte reactions were subjected to TCRbeta CDR3 sequencing. Fresh whole blood from approximately 10 HLA-typed healthy donors was used to isolate PBMCs. These data come from a study of siplizumab effects on memory and regulatory T cells (dated by TCRdb to the late 2010s). Study-wide context: The study examined how the anti-CD2 antibody siplizumab affects alloreactive T-cell subsets in allogeneic mixed lymphocyte reactions built from human PBMCs.

Library preparation employed the immunoSEQ multiplex PCR assay. Each sample had 80,000 to 100,000 TCR templates assayed by the deep sequencing platform. Genomic DNA extracted from sorted T cells was used for TCRbeta CDR3 sequencing. In the source study's methods: The R programming language was used for clonal analysis of TCRbeta CDR3 data. Alloreactive CD4+ and CD8+ clones were defined by comparing unstimulated samples with post-reaction CFSE-low samples. Regulatory or non-regulatory origin was assigned to alloreactive CD4+ clones by matching of sequences to sorted unstimulated Treg and non-Treg repertoires. Held by TCRdb, this immuneACCESS table contains in-frame sequences only and omits some clones. Under half of the omission traces to an unresolved V gene where checked; the cause of the rest is unknown. Clone size and V and J calls were adopted from that table, with D and trimming inferred from the DNA. In this sample the table shows approximately 100,000 clones, 80% to 95% of which occur a single time. The biggest ten clones account for roughly 2.7% of the sample.

The research as a whole found: Sequences below about 10^-5 frequency were poorly captured, so only a minor fraction of alloreactive clones could be mapped to unstimulated subsets. Greater diversity appeared to be present in unstimulated naive T cells than in memory T cells, and a substantial contribution to the alloresponse seemed to be made by naive cells. Among mappable alloreactive CD4+ clones, an average Treg-derived fraction of roughly 70% was observed with siplizumab, compared with roughly 27% in control reactions. No functional confirmation was obtained for the suppressive function of proliferating Tregs from siplizumab cultures. A naive or memory phenotype could not be assigned to roughly 75-97% of proliferating CD4+ or CD8+ clones. The cumulative frequency of alloreactive sequences that could be traced back to unstimulated CD4+ memory T cells was significantly reduced by siplizumab.

Sequencing used CD4+ T cells sorted from blood. The source is a human donor in good health. Some clones in this sample may be carry-over from other donors' samples.

The CDR3 loop reads CASSEGQGTEAFF. The base sequence is TGTGCCAGCAGTGAGGGACAGGGGACTGAAGCTTTCTTT. The chain links TRBV6-1 with TRBJ1-1, with 10 bases matching TRBD1. The CDR3, from cysteine to phenylalanine, totals 13 residues. Just CDR3 DNA is preserved here, 39 bases in frame from base 1. The germline V gene gives CDR1 as MNHNS and CDR2 as SASEGT. The junction shows trimming of 3 bases on V and 5 bases on J, and the gene matches do not reach 0 bases of it.